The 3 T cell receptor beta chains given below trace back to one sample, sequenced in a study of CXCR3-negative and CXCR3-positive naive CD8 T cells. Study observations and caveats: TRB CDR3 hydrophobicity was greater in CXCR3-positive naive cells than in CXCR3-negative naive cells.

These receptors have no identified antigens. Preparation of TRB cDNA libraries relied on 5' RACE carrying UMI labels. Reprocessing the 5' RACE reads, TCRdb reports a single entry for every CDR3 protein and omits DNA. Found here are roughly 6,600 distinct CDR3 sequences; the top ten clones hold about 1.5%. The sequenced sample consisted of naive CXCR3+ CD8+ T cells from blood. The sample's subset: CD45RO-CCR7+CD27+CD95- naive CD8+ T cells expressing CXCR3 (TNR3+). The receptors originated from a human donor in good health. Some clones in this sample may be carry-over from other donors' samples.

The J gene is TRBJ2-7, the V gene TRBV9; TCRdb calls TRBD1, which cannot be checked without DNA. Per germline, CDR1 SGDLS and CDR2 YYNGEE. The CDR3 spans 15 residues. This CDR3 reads CASSVAGAPANEQYF.

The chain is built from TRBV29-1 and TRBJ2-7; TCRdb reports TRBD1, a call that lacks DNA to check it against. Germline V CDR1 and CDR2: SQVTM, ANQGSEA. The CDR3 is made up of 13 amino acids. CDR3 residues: CSASGTRGYEQYF.

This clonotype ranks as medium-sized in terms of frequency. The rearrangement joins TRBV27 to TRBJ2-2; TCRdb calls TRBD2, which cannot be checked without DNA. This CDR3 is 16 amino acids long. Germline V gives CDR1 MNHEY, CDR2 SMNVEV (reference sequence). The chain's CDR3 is CASRTTLGANTGELFF.